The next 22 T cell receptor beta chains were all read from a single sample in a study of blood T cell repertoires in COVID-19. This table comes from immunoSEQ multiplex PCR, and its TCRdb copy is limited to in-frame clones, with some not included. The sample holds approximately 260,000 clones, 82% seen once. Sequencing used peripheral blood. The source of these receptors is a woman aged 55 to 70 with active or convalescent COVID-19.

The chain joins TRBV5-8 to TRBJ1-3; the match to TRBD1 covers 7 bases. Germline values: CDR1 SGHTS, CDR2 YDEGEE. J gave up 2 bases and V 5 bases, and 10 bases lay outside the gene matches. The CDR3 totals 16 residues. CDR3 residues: CASRHTGTAPGNTIYF. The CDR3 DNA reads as TGTGCCAGCAGACATACCGGGACAGCCCCTGGAAACACCATATATTTT.

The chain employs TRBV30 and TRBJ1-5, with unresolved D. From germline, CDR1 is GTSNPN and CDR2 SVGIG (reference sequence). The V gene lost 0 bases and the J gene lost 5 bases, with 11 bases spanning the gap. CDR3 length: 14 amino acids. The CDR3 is CAWSVSTGHQPQHF. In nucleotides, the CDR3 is TGTGCCTGGAGTGTAAGTACGGGTCATCAGCCCCAGCATTTT.

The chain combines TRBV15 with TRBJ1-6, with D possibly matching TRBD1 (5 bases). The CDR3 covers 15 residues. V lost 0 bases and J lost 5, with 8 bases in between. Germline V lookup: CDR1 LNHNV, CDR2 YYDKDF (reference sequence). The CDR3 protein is CATSRDRANNSPLHF. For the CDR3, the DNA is TGTGCCACCAGCAGAGACAGGGCCAATAATTCACCCCTCCACTTT.

This CDR3 is CACLREYEQFF. As DNA, the CDR3 is TGTGCCTGCTTGAGGGAATATGAGCAGTTCTTC. This chain joins TRBV12-3 or TRBV12-4 and TRBJ2-1, with a possible D match to TRBD2 (5 bases). Trimming stripped 11 bases from V and 8 bases from J, with 13 bases between. This CDR3 has 11 residues.

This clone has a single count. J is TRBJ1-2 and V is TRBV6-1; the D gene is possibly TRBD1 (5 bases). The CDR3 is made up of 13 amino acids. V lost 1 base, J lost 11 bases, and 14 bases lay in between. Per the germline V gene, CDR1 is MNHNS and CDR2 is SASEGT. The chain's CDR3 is CASSEGLGGGYTF. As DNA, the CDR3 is TGTGCCAGCAGTGAAGGGTTGGGGGGAGGGTACACCTTC.

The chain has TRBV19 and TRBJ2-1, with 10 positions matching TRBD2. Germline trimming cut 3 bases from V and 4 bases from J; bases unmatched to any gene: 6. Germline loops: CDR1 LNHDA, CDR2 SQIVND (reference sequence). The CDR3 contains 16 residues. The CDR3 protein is CASSMLAGDVYNEQFF. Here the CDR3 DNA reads TGTGCCAGTAGTATGCTAGCGGGGGATGTTTACAATGAGCAGTTCTTC. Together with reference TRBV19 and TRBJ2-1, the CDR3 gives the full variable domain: DGGITQSPKYLFRKEGQNVTLSCEQNLNHDAMYWYRQDPGQGLRLIYYSQIVNDFQKGDIAEGYSVSREKKESFPLTVTSAQKNPTAFYLCASSMLAGDVYNEQFFGPGTRLTVL.

The chain's CDR3 is CASSPARSEQFF. The CDR3 bases are TGTGCCAGCAGCCCAGCGAGGAGTGAGCAGTTCTTC. This sequence joins TRBV7-2 and TRBJ2-1; D call uncertain. Trimming took 5 bases from V and 9 from J, leaving 11 bases between them. The CDR3 consists of 12 residues. Germline CDR1 is SGHTA and CDR2 is FQGNSA.

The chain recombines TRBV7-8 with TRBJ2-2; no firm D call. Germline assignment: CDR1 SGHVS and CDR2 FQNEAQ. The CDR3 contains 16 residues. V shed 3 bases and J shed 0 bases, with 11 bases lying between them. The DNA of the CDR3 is TGTGCCAGCAGCTTCGGCCGGGTATCGAACACCGGGGAGCTGTTTTTT. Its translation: CASSFGRVSNTGELFF.

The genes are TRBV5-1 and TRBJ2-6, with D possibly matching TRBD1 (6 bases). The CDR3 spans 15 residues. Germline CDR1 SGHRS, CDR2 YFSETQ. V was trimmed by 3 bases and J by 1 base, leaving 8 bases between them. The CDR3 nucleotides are TGCGCCAGCAGCTACACAGGGTCTGGGGCCAACGTCCTGACTTTC. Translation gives CASSYTGSGANVLTF.

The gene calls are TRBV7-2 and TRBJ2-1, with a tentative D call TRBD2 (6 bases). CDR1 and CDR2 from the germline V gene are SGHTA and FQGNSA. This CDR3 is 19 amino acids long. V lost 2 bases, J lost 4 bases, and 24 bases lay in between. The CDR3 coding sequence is TGTGCCAGCAGCTTAATTATGGCGGGACCGGGGCGGACGTACAATGAGCAGTTCTTC. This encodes CASSLIMAGPGRTYNEQFF.

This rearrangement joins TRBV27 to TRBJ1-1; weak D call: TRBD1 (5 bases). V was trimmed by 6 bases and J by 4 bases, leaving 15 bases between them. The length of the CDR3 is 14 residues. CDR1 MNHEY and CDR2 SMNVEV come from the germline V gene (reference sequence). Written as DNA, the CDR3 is TGTGCCAGCAGAGCCAGGGATGGGGTCACTGAAGCTTTCTTT. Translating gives CASRARDGVTEAFF.

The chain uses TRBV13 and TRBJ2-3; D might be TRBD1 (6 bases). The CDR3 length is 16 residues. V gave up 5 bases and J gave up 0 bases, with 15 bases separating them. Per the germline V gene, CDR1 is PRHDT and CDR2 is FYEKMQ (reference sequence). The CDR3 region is CASSINRDQSTDTQYF. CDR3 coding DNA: TGTGCCAGCAGCATAAACAGGGACCAGAGCACAGATACGCAGTATTTT.

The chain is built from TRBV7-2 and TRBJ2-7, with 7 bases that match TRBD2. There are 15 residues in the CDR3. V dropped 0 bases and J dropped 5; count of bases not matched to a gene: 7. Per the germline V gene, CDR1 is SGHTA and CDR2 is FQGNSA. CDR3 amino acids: CASSLALGLDHEQYF. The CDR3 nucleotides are TGTGCCAGCAGCTTAGCGCTCGGACTAGATCACGAGCAGTACTTC.

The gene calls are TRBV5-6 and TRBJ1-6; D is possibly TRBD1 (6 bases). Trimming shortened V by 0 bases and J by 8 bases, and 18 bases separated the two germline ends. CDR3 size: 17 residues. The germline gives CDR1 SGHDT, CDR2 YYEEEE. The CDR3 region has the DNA TGTGCCAGCAGCTTGGGTCCAGGGGCGGTAGCTTATTCACCCCTCCACTTT. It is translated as CASSLGPGAVAYSPLHF.

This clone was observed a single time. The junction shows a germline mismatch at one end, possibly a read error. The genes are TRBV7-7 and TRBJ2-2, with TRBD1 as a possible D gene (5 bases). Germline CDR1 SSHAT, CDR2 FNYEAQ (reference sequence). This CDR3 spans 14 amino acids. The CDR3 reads CASSSDMRTGELFF. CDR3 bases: TGTGCTAGCAGCTCGGACATGAGGACCGGGGAGCTGTTTTTT.

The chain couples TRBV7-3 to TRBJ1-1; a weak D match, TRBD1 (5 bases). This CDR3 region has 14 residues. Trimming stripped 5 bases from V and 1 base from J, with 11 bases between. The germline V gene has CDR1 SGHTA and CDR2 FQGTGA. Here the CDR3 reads CASSLGHQNTEAFF. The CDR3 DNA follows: TGTGCCAGCAGCCTTGGACACCAGAACACTGAAGCTTTCTTT.

DNA of the CDR3: TGTGCCAGCAGGGTGCCTAGCGGGGGGGCAAGGGAGACCCAGTACTTC. This gives the protein CASRVPSGGARETQYF. The rearrangement links TRBV2 to TRBJ2-5; TRBD2 matches at 12 bases. The CDR3 has 16 amino acids. Trimming took 6 bases from V and 5 from J; bases not matched to a gene: 10. From germline, CDR1 is SNHLY and CDR2 FYNNEI.

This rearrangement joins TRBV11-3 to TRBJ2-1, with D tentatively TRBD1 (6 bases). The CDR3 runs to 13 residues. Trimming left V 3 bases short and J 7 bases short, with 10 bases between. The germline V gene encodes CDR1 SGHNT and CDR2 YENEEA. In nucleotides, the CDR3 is TGTGCCAGCAGCTTCCCAGGGGAGAATGAGCAGTTCTTC. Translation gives CASSFPGENEQFF. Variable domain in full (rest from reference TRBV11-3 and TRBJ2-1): EAGVVQSPRYKIIEKKQPVAFWCNPISGHNTLYWYLQNLGQGPELLIRYENEEAVDDSQLPKDRFSAERLKGVDSTLKIQPAELGDSAVYLCASSFPGENEQFFGPGTRLTVL.

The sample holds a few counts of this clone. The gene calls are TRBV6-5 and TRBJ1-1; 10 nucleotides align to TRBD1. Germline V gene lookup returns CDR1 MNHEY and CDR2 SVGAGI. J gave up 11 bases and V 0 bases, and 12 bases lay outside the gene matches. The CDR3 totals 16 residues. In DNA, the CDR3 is TGTGCCAGCAGTTACTCACCAGACAGGGGGCGAAGTAGGGCTTTCTTT. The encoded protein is CASSYSPDRGRSRAFF.

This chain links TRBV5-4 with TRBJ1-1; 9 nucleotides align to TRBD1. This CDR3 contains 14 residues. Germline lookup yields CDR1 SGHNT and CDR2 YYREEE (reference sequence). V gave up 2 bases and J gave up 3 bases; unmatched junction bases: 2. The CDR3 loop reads CASSFGTGHTEAFF. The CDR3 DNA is TGTGCCAGCAGCTTCGGGACAGGGCACACTGAAGCTTTCTTT.

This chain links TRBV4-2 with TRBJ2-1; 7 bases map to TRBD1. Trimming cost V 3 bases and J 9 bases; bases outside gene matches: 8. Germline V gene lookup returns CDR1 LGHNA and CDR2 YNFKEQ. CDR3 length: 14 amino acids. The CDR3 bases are TGTGCCAGCAGCCAGCCGGGACAGTTCCCTGAGCAGTTCTTC. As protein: CASSQPGQFPEQFF.

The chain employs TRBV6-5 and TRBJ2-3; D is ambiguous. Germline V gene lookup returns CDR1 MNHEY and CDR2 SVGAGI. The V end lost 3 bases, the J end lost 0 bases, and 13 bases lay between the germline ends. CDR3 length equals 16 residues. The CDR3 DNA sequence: TGTGCCAGCAGTTATGCCCATAGGCGGAGCACAGATACGCAGTATTTT. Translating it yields CASSYAHRRSTDTQYF.